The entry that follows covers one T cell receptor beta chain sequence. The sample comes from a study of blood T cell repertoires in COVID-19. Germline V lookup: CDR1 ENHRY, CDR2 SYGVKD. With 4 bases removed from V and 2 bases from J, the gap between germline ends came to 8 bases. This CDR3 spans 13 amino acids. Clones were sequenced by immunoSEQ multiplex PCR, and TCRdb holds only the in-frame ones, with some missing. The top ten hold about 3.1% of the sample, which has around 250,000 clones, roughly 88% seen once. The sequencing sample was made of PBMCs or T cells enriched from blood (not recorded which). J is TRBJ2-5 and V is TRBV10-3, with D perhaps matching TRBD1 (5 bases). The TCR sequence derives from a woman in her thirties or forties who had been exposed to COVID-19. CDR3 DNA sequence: TGTGCCATCAGTGTAGACAGACAAGAGACCCAGTACTTC. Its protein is CAISVDRQETQYF.